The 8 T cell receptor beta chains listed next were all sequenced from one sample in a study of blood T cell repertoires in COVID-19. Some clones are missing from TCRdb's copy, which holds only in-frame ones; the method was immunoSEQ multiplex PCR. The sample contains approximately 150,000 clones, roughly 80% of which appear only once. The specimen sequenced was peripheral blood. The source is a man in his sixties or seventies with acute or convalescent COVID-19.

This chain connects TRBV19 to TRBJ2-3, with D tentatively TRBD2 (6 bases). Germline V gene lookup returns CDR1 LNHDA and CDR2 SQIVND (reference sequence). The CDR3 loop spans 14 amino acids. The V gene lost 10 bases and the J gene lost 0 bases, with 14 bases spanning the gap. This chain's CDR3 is CATGRGISTDTQYF. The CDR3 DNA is TGTGCCACAGGACGGGGGATTAGCACAGATACGCAGTATTTT.

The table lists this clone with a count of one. CDR3 amino acids: CATSPRGRGNTGELFF. CDR3 nucleotide sequence: TGTGCCACCAGCCCCAGGGGCAGGGGGAACACCGGGGAGCTGTTTTTT. This chain joins TRBV24-1 and TRBJ2-2; a weak D match, TRBD1 (6 bases). Deletions cut 7 bases from V and 1 base from J, with 15 bases between. Germline values: CDR1 KGHDR, CDR2 SFDVKD. The CDR3 is 16 residues long.

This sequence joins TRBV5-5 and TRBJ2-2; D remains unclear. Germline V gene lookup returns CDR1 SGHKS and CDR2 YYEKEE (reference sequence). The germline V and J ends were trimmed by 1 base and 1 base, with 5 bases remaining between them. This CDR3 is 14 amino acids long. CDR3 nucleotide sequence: TGTGCCAGCAGCTTGCATCAGAACACCGGGGAGCTGTTTTTT. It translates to CASSLHQNTGELFF.

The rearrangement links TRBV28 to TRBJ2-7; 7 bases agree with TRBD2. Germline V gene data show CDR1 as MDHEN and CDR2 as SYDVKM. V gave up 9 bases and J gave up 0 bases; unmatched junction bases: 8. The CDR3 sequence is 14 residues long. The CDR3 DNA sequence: TGTGCCAGTGGGATCGGCGGGAGCTCCTACGAGCAGTACTTC. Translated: CASGIGGSSYEQYF.

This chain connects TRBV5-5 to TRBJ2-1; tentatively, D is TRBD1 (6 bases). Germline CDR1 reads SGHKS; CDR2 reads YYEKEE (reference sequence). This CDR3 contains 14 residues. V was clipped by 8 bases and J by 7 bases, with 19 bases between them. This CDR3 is CAREPDRVKNEQFF. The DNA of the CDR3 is TGTGCCAGGGAACCGGACAGAGTGAAGAATGAGCAGTTCTTC.

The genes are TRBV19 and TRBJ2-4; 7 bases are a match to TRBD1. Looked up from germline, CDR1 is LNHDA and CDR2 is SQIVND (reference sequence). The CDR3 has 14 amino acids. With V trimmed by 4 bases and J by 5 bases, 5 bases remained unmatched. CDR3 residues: CASSKNRGQNIQYF. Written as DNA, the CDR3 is TGTGCCAGTAGTAAAAACAGGGGTCAAAACATTCAGTACTTC.

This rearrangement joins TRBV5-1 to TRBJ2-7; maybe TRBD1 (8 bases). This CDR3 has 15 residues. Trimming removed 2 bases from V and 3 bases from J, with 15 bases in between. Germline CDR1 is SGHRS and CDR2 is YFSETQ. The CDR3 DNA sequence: TGCGCCAGCAGCTTTTTACAGGGGGGGAACTACGAGCAGTACTTC. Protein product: CASSFLQGGNYEQYF.

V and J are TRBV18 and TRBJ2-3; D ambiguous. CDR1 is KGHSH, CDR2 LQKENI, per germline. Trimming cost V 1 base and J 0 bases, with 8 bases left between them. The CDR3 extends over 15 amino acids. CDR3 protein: CASSPLTASTDTQYF. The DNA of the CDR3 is TGTGCCAGCTCACCACTAACAGCTAGCACAGATACGCAGTATTTT.